The source of this TCR beta chain is a study of blood T cell repertoires in COVID-19. Produced via immunoSEQ multiplex PCR; TCRdb's table is partial and in-frame only. The sample lists about 110,000 clones, about two thirds occurring once. The CDR3 runs 16 residues. Trimming took off 4 bases at V and 5 bases at J, with 15 bases between the two ends. CDR1 is MDHEN and CDR2 is SYDVKM in the germline V gene. The sequence derives from a human donor with acute or convalescent COVID-19. The donor label of this sample is uncertain. This rearrangement joins TRBV28 to TRBJ1-6; D is possibly TRBD1 (5 bases). Sequencing was performed on peripheral blood. The CDR3 loop is CASSSYWGSNNSPLHF. DNA of the CDR3: TGTGCCAGCAGTTCCTACTGGGGCAGTAATAATTCACCCCTCCACTTT.